Included here is one TCR beta chain sequence, with context. Its antigen is unidentified. TCRdb reprocessed the reads with MiXCR, giving one entry per CDR3 protein. The data contain fewer than 900,000 distinct CDR3 sequences, roughly 29% of them singletons. The source of the sample is a study of T cell repertoires in cytomegalovirus infection. V lost 6 bases, J lost 2 bases, and 20 bases lay in between. The length of the CDR3 is 16 residues. Germline CDR1 is DFQATT and CDR2 is SNEGSKA (reference sequence). Sequenced material: cultured CD8+ T cells from PBMCs, taken from culture after CMV antigen stimulation. The TCR comes from a human donor in good health (CMV status not recorded). Some clones in this sample may be carry-over from other donors' samples. V usage is TRBV20-1 and J usage is TRBJ2-1, with D perhaps matching TRBD2 (6 bases). The CDR3 nucleotides are TGCAGTGCGACCCGGAGTCCGGGGGTAACCTACAATGAGCAGTTCTTC. This translates into CSATRSPGVTYNEQFF.